A selection of T cell receptor beta chains follows, all from one sample in a study of Japanese encephalitis immunity and Zika vaccine responses. Each CDR3 protein gets one entry after TCRdb re-called the 5' RACE reads with MiXCR. This listing includes 92 distinct CDR3 sequences. Sequenced material: antigen-activated CD4+ T cells from blood, cultured, taken during a Zika inactivated vaccine study. Receptor source: an adult man who received an inactivated Zika virus vaccine. Each CDR3 is given with its conserved first and last residue.

J,V,CDR3
TRBJ2-1,TRBV7-2,CASSLAGGHNEQFF
TRBJ2-5,TRBV5-1,CASRPGSRGHDRIQETQYF
TRBJ1-3,TRBV9,CASSVFVSGSSSGNTIYF
TRBJ1-1,TRBV11-2,CASSLAGGNTEAFF
TRBJ2-6,TRBV12-3/TRBV12-4,CASSWTNSGANVLTF
TRBJ1-4,TRBV19,CASSISGVEKLFF
TRBJ1-5,TRBV19,CASSMTRGPAGNQPQHF
TRBJ2-5,TRBV4-1,CASSQARTGGWETQYF
TRBJ2-2,TRBV20-1,CSAREREGRTGELFF
TRBJ1-2,TRBV6-5,CASSYSGYGYTF
TRBJ1-1,TRBV2,CASSGRVTQNTEAFF
TRBJ1-4,TRBV20-1,CSAAGQGAEKLFF
TRBJ2-7,TRBV1,CTSSQARTSGYEQYF
TRBJ1-1,TRBV5-4,CASSAEQGTEAFF
TRBJ2-7,TRBV20-1,CSSWTGPHEQYF
TRBJ2-1,TRBV7-2,CASSFGGGAYNEQFF
TRBJ2-1,TRBV19,CASSIGLANDEQFF
TRBJ1-4,TRBV20-1,CSVPGQGNEKLFF
TRBJ2-5,TRBV20-1,CSASAEGSETQYF
TRBJ2-7,TRBV28,CASGLRGDEQYF